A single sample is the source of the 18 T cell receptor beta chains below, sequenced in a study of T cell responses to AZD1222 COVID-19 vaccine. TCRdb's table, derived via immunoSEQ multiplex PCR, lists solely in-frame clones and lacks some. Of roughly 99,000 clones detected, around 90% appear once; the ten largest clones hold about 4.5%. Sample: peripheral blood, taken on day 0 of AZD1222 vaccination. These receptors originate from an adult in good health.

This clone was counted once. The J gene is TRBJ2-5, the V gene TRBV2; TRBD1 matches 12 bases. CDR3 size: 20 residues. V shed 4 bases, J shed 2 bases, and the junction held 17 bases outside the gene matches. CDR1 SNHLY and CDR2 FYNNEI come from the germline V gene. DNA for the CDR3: TGTGCCAGCAGTGGACGATGGGGACAGGGGGCCTTGTTACTTCAAGAGACCCAGTACTTC. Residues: CASSGRWGQGALLLQETQYF.

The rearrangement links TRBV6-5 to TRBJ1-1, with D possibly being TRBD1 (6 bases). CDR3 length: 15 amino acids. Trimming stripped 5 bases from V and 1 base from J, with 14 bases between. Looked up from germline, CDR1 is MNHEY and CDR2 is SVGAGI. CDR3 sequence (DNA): TGTGCCAGCAGTCTGTCGGAGGGGGGGAACACTGAAGCTTTCTTT. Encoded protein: CASSLSEGGNTEAFF.

CDR3 nucleotides: TGTGCCAGCAGTTTGACAGGGGGTGATGTCACTGAAGCTTTCTTT. It yields the protein CASSLTGGDVTEAFF. This chain links TRBV6-2 or TRBV6-3 with TRBJ1-1; 9 bases line up with TRBD1. This CDR3 contains 15 residues. Losses at the gene ends were 4 bases for V and 4 bases for J; bases not matched to a gene: 7. Germline assignment: CDR1 MNHEY and CDR2 SVGEGT.

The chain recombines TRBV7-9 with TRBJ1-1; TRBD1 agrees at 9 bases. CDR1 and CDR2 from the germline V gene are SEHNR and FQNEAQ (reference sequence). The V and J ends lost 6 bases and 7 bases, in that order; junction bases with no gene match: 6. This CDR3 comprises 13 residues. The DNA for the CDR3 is TGTGCCAGCAGAAGACAGGGGGGAAATGAAGCTTTCTTT. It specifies CASRRQGGNEAFF.

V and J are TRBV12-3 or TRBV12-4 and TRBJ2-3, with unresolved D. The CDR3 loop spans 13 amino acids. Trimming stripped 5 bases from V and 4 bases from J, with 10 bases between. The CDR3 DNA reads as TGTGCCAGCAGTAGGGATGATGCAGATACGCAGTATTTT. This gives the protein CASSRDDADTQYF.

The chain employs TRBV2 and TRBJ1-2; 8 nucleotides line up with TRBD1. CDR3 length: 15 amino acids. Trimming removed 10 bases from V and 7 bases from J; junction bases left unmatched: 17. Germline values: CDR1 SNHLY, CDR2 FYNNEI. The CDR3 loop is CATFLRGTGVFGYTF. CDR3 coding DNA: TGTGCCACTTTTCTTCGTGGGACAGGAGTGTTTGGCTACACCTTC.

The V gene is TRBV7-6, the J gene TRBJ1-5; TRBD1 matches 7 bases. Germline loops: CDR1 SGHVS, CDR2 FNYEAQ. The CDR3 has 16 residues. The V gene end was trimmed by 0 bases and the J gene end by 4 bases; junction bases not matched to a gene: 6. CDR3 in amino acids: CASSLAGGQLNQPQHF. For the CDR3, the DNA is TGTGCCAGCAGCTTAGCGGGGGGACAGTTGAATCAGCCCCAGCATTTT.

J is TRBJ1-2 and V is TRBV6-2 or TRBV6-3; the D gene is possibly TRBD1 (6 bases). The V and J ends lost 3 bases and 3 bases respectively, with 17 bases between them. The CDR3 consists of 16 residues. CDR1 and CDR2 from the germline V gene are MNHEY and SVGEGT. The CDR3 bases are TGTGCCAGCAGTTATACTACAGGGAGGGGAGACTATGGCTACACCTTC. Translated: CASSYTTGRGDYGYTF.

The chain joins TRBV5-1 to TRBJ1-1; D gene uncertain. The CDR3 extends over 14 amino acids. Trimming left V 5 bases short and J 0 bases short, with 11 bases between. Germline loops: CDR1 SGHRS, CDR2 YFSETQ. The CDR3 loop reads CASSNKGLNTEAFF. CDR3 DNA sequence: TGCGCCAGCAGTAACAAGGGTCTGAACACTGAAGCTTTCTTT.

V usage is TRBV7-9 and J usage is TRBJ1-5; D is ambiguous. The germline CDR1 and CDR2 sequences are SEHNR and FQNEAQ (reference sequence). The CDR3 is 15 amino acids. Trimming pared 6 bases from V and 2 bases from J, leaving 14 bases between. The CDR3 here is CASSRVGYGNQPQHF. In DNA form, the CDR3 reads TGTGCCAGCAGTCGCGTAGGGTACGGCAATCAGCCCCAGCATTTT.

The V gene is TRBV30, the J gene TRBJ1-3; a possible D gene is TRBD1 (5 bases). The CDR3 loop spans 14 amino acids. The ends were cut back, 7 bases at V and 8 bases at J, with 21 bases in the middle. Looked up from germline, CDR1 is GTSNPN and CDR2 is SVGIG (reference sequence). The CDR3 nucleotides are TGTGCCTCGTCTCGCAACTCGTGGGGGGACACCATATATTTT. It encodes CASSRNSWGDTIYF.

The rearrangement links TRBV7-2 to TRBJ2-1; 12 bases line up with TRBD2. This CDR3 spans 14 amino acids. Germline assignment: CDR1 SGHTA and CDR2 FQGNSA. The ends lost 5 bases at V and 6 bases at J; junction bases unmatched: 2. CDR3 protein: CASSRTSGTNEQFF. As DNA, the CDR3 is TGTGCCAGCAGCCGGACTAGCGGGACCAATGAGCAGTTCTTC.

The CDR3 loop reads CASSQDWQGRSEAFF. The CDR3 region has the DNA TGTGCCAGCAGCCAAGATTGGCAGGGACGATCTGAAGCTTTCTTT. This chain links TRBV14 with TRBJ1-1; possibly TRBD1 for D (5 bases). V lost 0 bases, J lost 6 bases, and 14 bases lay in between. This CDR3 is 15 amino acids long. CDR1 SGHDN and CDR2 FVKESK come from the germline V gene.

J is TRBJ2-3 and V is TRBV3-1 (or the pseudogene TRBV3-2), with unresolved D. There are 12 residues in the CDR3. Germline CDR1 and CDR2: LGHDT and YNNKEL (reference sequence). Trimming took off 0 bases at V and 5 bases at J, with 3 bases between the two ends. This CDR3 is CASSQDLDTQYF. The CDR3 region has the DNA TGTGCCAGCAGCCAAGATTTAGATACGCAGTATTTT.

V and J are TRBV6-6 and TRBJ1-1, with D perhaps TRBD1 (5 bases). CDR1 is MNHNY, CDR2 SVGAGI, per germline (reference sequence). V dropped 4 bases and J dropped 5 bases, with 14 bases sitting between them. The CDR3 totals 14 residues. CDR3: CASSSHLTVTEAFF. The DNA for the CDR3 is TGTGCCAGCAGTTCCCACCTGACAGTGACTGAAGCTTTCTTT.

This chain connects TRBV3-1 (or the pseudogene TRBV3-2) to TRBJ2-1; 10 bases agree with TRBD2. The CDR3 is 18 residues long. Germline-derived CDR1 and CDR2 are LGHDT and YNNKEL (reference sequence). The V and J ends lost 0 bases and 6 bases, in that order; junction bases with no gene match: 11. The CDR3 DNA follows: TGTGCCAGCAGCCAAGAAGGGCTAGCGGGGGCCCTTAGCAATGAGCAGTTCTTC. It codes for CASSQEGLAGALSNEQFF.

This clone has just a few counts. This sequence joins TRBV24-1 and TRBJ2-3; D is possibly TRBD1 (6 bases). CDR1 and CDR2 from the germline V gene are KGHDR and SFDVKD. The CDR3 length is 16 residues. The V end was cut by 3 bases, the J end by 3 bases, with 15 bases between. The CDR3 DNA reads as TGTGCCACCAGTGATCCCGGGACAACGGAGACAGATACGCAGTATTTT. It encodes CATSDPGTTETDTQYF.

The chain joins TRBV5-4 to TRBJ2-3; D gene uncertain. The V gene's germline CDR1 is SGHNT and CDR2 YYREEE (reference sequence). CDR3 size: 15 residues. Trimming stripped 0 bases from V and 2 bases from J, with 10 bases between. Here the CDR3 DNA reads TGTGCCAGCAGCTTGGAAGGCGGAAACACAGATACGCAGTATTTT. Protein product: CASSLEGGNTDTQYF.